The rows below give T cell receptor beta chains drawn from one sample of a study of cytomegalovirus exposure and HLA in healthy donors. TCRdb keeps only in-frame clones here, not all; method: immunoSEQ multiplex PCR. This sample has roughly 130,000 clones, with around 80% found just once. Sequencing was done on a sample of PBMCs. The receptors here all came from a man between 25 and 39 years old in good health and CMV-seronegative. The CDR3 runs from the conserved cysteine through the conserved F or W. The D gene is left open where the match is weak. Some rows have no size entry. The others give once, few or many, or a class for an expanded clone.

>TRBD1|few|TRBV27|TRBJ1-2
TGTGCCAGCAGCTTCCTCACAGGGACAGGGGATATGTACTATGGCTACACCTTC
CASSFLTGTGDMYYGYTF
>TRBD1|NA|TRBV5-8|TRBJ2-3
TGTGCCAGCAGCTCCCCGACAGGGGGGACAGATACGCAGTATTTT
CASSSPTGGTDTQYF
>NA|once|TRBV7-9|TRBJ1-2
TGTGCCAGCAGCTCCAGGGCTAGTGGCTACACCTTC
CASSSRASGYTF
>NA|NA|TRBV25-1|TRBJ2-6
TGTGCCAGCAGTGCCACAGGGCCTGGGGCCAACGTCCTGACTTTC
CASSATGPGANVLTF
>TRBD2|NA|TRBV29-1|TRBJ2-3
TGCAGCGTCGTCTTACCACTAGCGGGGGCTAGCACAGATACGCAGTATTTT
CSVVLPLAGASTDTQYF
>NA|NA|TRBV2|TRBJ1-5
TGTGCCAGCAGTGAGGGTCAGGGAAATCAGCCCCAGCATTTT
CASSEGQGNQPQHF
>NA|NA|TRBV6-6|TRBJ2-7
TGTGCCAGCAGCCCCCTTCAGGGGATACGGGGCTACGAGCAGTACTTC
CASSPLQGIRGYEQYF
>NA|NA|TRBV27|TRBJ1-2
TGTGCCAGCAGTTTATTAGCAACAGGGACCTATGGCTACACCTTC
CASSLLATGTYGYTF
>TRBD1|NA|TRBV11-2|TRBJ1-2
TGTGCCAGCAGCGGTAGGGACAGGGGGAATGGCTACACCTTC
CASSGRDRGNGYTF
>NA|NA|TRBV29-1|TRBJ2-1
TGCAGCGTTGAAGGGGCCAGGGCCACCTACAATGAGCAGTTCTTC
CSVEGARATYNEQFF
>NA|NA|TRBV27|TRBJ2-3
TGTGCCAGCAGGTCAAGCCCTACAGATACGCAGTATTTT
CASRSSPTDTQYF
>TRBD2|NA|TRBV29-1|TRBJ2-7
TGCAGCGTTGGCCAGCGGGGACCCTACGAGCAGTACTTC
CSVGQRGPYEQYF
>NA|NA|TRBV4-2|TRBJ2-2
TGTGCCAGCAGCCAAGATGCAGGGAACACCGGGGAGCTGTTTTTT
CASSQDAGNTGELFF
>NA|NA|TRBV6-5|TRBJ1-1
TGTGCCAGCAGTGAGACTGTTATGAACACTGAAGCTTTCTTT
CASSETVMNTEAFF
>TRBD1|NA|TRBV9|TRBJ2-3
TGTGCCAGCAGCCGAGGGGGCATAGTGACAGATACGCAGTATTTT
CASSRGGIVTDTQYF
>TRBD1|NA|TRBV5-1|TRBJ1-6
TGCGCCAGCAGCTTGCAGGGGGCCGATAATTCACCCCTCCACTTT
CASSLQGADNSPLHF
>NA|once|TRBV25-1|TRBJ2-1
TGTGCCAGCAGTGGGGGAGGGGGCAATGAGCAGTTCTTC
CASSGGGGNEQFF
>NA|NA|TRBV7-2|TRBJ2-7
TGTGCCAGCAGCCCGTCCTCCTACGAGCAGTACTTC
CASSPSSYEQYF
>TRBD2|NA|TRBV5-1|TRBJ2-3
TGCGCCAGCAGCTTGGCCGACGTAGCGGGGGTGTTAGATACGCAGTATTTT
CASSLADVAGVLDTQYF
>NA|NA|TRBV28|TRBJ2-5
TGTGCCAGCAGTTTATTATGGGGAGAGCAGTACTTC
CASSLLWGEQYF
>TRBD1|NA|TRBV6-1|TRBJ2-5
TGTGCCAGCAGCCAGGGGGACAGGGGAGGAGAGACCCAGTACTTC
CASSQGDRGGETQYF
>TRBD2|few|TRBV11-2|TRBJ2-1
TGTGCCAGCAGCTGGTTGCTAGCGGCCTCCTACAATGAGCAGTTCTTC
CASSWLLAASYNEQFF
>TRBD2|once|TRBV4-1|TRBJ2-3
TGCGCCAGCAGCCAAGAGGCGCTAGCGGGGGGGAGCACAGATACGCAGTATTTT
CASSQEALAGGSTDTQYF
>TRBD1|NA|TRBV5-5|TRBJ2-2
TGTGCCAGCAGCCGGGGACAGGGGGTTACCGGGGAGCTGTTTTTT
CASSRGQGVTGELFF
>NA|NA|TRBV9|TRBJ2-1
TGTGCCAGCAGCGTAGGAAGCGCAGGGGATGAGCAGTTCTTC
CASSVGSAGDEQFF
>NA|once|TRBV7-2|TRBJ1-1
TGTGCCAGCAGCTTAGACCCGCCCCGGGGGGCGAACACTGAAGCTTTCTTT
CASSLDPPRGANTEAFF
>TRBD1|NA|TRBV6-1|TRBJ1-2
TGTGCCAGCAGTCGGGACAGGGAGGCTGGCTACACCTTC
CASSRDREAGYTF
>TRBD2|NA|TRBV5-4|TRBJ2-1
TGTGCCAGCAGCTTGGGGAGGGCGGGGGGCTCTGAGCAGTTCTTC
CASSLGRAGGSEQFF
>NA|NA|TRBV6-6|TRBJ1-6
TGTGCCAGCAGGCTTGACAGGAATTCACCCCTCCACTTT
CASRLDRNSPLHF
>TRBD1|once|TRBV27|TRBJ1-2
TGTGTCAGCAGCCGGGACAGAGGCTATGGCTACACCTTC
CVSSRDRGYGYTF
>NA|NA|TRBV23-1|TRBJ2-2
TGCGCCAGCAATCCTTTAATCTTGAACACCGGGGAGCTGTTTTTT
CASNPLILNTGELFF
>NA|NA|TRBV5-1|TRBJ1-6
TGCGCCAGCAGCTTGGACAGGTCTCTCTTGAATTCACCCCTCCACTTT
CASSLDRSLLNSPLHF
>NA|NA|TRBV19|TRBJ2-7
TGTGCCAGTAGTCACCCGGCGGCGACCTACGAGCAGTACTTC
CASSHPAATYEQYF
>TRBD1|NA|TRBV6-1|TRBJ1-1
TGTGCCAGCAGGACTAGACAGGGGAACACTGAAGCTTTCTTT
CASRTRQGNTEAFF
>TRBD1|NA|TRBV30|TRBJ1-5
TGTGCCTGGGGACAGGGACTTGATCAGCCCCAGCATTTT
CAWGQGLDQPQHF
>TRBD1|NA|TRBV30|TRBJ1-3
TGTGCCTGGAGTGTAGGCGTAGGGGGCCCTGGAAACACCATATATTTT
CAWSVGVGGPGNTIYF
>TRBD1|NA|TRBV5-1|TRBJ2-7
TGCGCCAGCAGCGCCCGACAGGGGGCCTACGAGCAGTACTTC
CASSARQGAYEQYF
>NA|NA|TRBV11-2|TRBJ2-1
TGTGCCAGCAGCTTAGATCTCAGGTTTGAGCAGTTCTTC
CASSLDLRFEQFF
>TRBD2|few|TRBV5-4|TRBJ2-7
TGTGCCAGCAGTCAACTCCTCGGGGGGATCTCCTACGAGCAGTACTTC
CASSQLLGGISYEQYF
>TRBD1|NA|TRBV2|TRBJ1-2
TGTGCCAGCAGTGGGCGGACAGGGGGCTTCTATGGCTACACCTTC
CASSGRTGGFYGYTF
>TRBD1|few|TRBV5-5|TRBJ1-1
TGTGCCAGCAGCTTGGGTCAGGGGGCCGTGAACACTGAAGCTTTCTTT
CASSLGQGAVNTEAFF
>TRBD1|NA|TRBV11-2|TRBJ1-1
TGTGCCAGCAGCTTTGGACAGGCGAACACTGAAGCTTTCTTT
CASSFGQANTEAFF
>NA|NA|TRBV5-6|TRBJ2-2
TGTGCCAGCAGCTTATCTTCAGGGTTCAACACCGGGGAGCTGTTTTTT
CASSLSSGFNTGELFF
>NA|NA|TRBV5-4|TRBJ1-3
TGTGCCAGCAGCGCCGATGGGGGGGTGAAGTCTGGAAACACCATATATTTT
CASSADGGVKSGNTIYF
>NA|NA|TRBV18|TRBJ1-3
TGTGCCAGCTCACCACTCACAGACAGGCATGGAAACACCATATATTTT
CASSPLTDRHGNTIYF
>NA|NA|TRBV5-5|TRBJ2-3
TGTGCCAGCAGCGCCGGGGTATACACAGATACGCAGTATTTT
CASSAGVYTDTQYF
>TRBD1|few|TRBV6-5|TRBJ1-1
TGTGCCAGCAGTTACTCAAGACAGGGGAACACTGAAGCTTTCTTT
CASSYSRQGNTEAFF
>NA|NA|TRBV29-1|TRBJ2-2
TGCAGCGTTGAAAGAGGTCAGGGTAACGGGGAGCTGTTTTTT
CSVERGQGNGELFF
>NA|once|TRBV29-1|TRBJ2-1
TGCAGCGTTGAACGATCTCCGATCGGCTCAATGGTTAGCTGGTCAAATGAGCAGTTCTTC
CSVERSPIGSMVSWSNEQFF
>TRBD1|NA|TRBV7-9|TRBJ1-2
TGTGCCAGCAGCCCAGGGGGGAATCCAAGCTACACCTTC
CASSPGGNPSYTF
>TRBD2|NA|TRBV4-3|TRBJ2-5
TGCGCCAGCAGCCAACGGCCCGGGACAGCGGGGGGGGAGACCCAGTACTTC
CASSQRPGTAGGETQYF